This T cell receptor (beta chain) appears in the sequencing data of a study of T cells in Graves' hyperthyroidism and ophthalmopathy. Across the study: Peripheral blood sampling occurred at initial diagnosis, before any treatment.

RNA transcripts served as the template for amplifying TCR beta CDR3 regions. HTBI primers were used for first-round RT-PCR of the TCR CDR3. TCRdb recomputed calls from the multiplex PCR reads with MiXCR, one row per CDR3 protein. This table has 360,000 or so distinct CDR3 sequences, approximately 19% appearing once. In patients aged 18 to 65, hyperthyroidism was newly diagnosed, with duration under 2 months. Uncontrolled infections, other autoimmune diseases, pregnancy or lactation led to exclusion of patients. There are a few counts of this clonotype. V shed 6 bases and J shed 7 bases, with 10 bases lying between them. The CDR3 is made up of 12 amino acids. Germline loops: CDR1 LNHDA, CDR2 SQIVND (reference sequence).

The TCR originated in a woman aged 18-29 years with Graves' hyperthyroidism. Sequencing was carried out using blood. The genes are TRBV19 and TRBJ1-5; D unresolved. The CDR3 region has the DNA TGTGCCAGTAGCCACTGGGGACAGCCCCAGCATTTT. Its translation is CASSHWGQPQHF.